This is a list of T cell receptor beta chains from one sample in a study of T cell responses to AZD1222 COVID-19 vaccine. Profiling relied on immunoSEQ multiplex PCR, and the TCRdb table lists in-frame clones only, not all of them. This table holds roughly 110,000 clones, 80% to 95% found once. This sample comprised peripheral blood, obtained 28 days after the second AZD1222 dose. The receptors here all came from an adult who received the AZD1222 COVID-19 vaccine. CDR3s include the opening cysteine and the closing phenylalanine or tryptophan. The D gene is left open where the match is weak. Size is omitted from some rows. Given values are once, few, many or a class for expanded clones.

j_call: TRBJ2-1; clone_size: NA; v_call: TRBV6-5; d_call: NA; cdr3_nt: TGTGCCAGCAGTTACTCGATCTCCACCGATGAGCAGTTCTTC; cdr3_aa: CASSYSISTDEQFF
j_call: TRBJ2-5; clone_size: NA; v_call: TRBV27; d_call: NA; cdr3_nt: TGTGCCAGCCGAAGGGCAGGGAATCAAGAGACCCAGTACTTC; cdr3_aa: CASRRAGNQETQYF
j_call: TRBJ2-1; clone_size: NA; v_call: TRBV11-3; d_call: TRBD2; cdr3_nt: TGTGCCAGCAGCTTAGGTCAGGCGAGGACTAGCGGCTACAATGAGCAGTTCTTC; cdr3_aa: CASSLGQARTSGYNEQFF
j_call: TRBJ2-1; clone_size: NA; v_call: TRBV11-2; d_call: NA; cdr3_nt: TGTGCCAGCAGCCGTAATGAGCAGTTCTTC; cdr3_aa: CASSRNEQFF
j_call: TRBJ1-1; clone_size: once; v_call: TRBV27; d_call: NA; cdr3_nt: TGTGCCAGCAGTCTTACCGCCATGGGGAACACTGAAGCTTTCTTT; cdr3_aa: CASSLTAMGNTEAFF
j_call: TRBJ1-1; clone_size: NA; v_call: TRBV5-1; d_call: NA; cdr3_nt: TGCGCCAGCAGACCTGACAGGACTGAAGCTTTCTTT; cdr3_aa: CASRPDRTEAFF
j_call: TRBJ2-7; clone_size: NA; v_call: TRBV28; d_call: TRBD2; cdr3_nt: TGTGCCAGCATGCTTCTTTATCAGGACGAGCGGGAGCGCGAGCAGTACTTC; cdr3_aa: CASMLLYQDEREREQYF
j_call: TRBJ1-6; clone_size: NA; v_call: TRBV10-1; d_call: NA; cdr3_nt: TGCGCCAGCAGTGAACAATATAATTCACCCCTCCACTTT; cdr3_aa: CASSEQYNSPLHF
j_call: TRBJ1-5; clone_size: NA; v_call: TRBV2; d_call: NA; cdr3_nt: TGTGCCAGCAGACGGGGTGGGCCCATCTCGGATTTT; cdr3_aa: CASRRGGPISDF
j_call: TRBJ1-6; clone_size: NA; v_call: TRBV5-1; d_call: TRBD1; cdr3_nt: TGCGCCAGCAGCTGGGGGACAGGGGGTGACTCACCCCTCCACTTT; cdr3_aa: CASSWGTGGDSPLHF
j_call: TRBJ2-2; clone_size: NA; v_call: TRBV4-2; d_call: NA; cdr3_nt: TGTGCCAGCAGCCCCCACTCAGGGGTTGCCAAGACCGGCGGGGAGCTGTTTTTT; cdr3_aa: CASSPHSGVAKTGGELFF
j_call: TRBJ2-7; clone_size: NA; v_call: TRBV10-3; d_call: TRBD1; cdr3_nt: TGTGCCACCAGCCCAGGGGGACACCCTAATCGCTACGAGCAGTACTTC; cdr3_aa: CATSPGGHPNRYEQYF
j_call: TRBJ2-7; clone_size: NA; v_call: TRBV7-2; d_call: NA; cdr3_nt: TGTGCCAGCAGCTTATCCTCCTACGAGCAGTACTTC; cdr3_aa: CASSLSSYEQYF
j_call: TRBJ2-2; clone_size: NA; v_call: TRBV14; d_call: TRBD1; cdr3_nt: TGTGCCAGCAGCCAAGATATTAAGACAGGGAAGGCCGGGGAGCTGTTTTTT; cdr3_aa: CASSQDIKTGKAGELFF
j_call: TRBJ2-7; clone_size: NA; v_call: TRBV6-2/TRBV6-3; d_call: TRBD2; cdr3_nt: TGTGCCAGCAGTTTGAAAGCGGGGAGCTCCTACGAGCAGTACTTC; cdr3_aa: CASSLKAGSSYEQYF
j_call: TRBJ1-5; clone_size: NA; v_call: TRBV28; d_call: NA; cdr3_nt: TGTGCCAGCAGTAAATATAAGACGGGCACAGGGACTAATCAGCCCCAGCATTTT; cdr3_aa: CASSKYKTGTGTNQPQHF
j_call: TRBJ1-2; clone_size: NA; v_call: TRBV12-3/TRBV12-4; d_call: TRBD1; cdr3_nt: TGTGCCAGCAGTCCCGGGACAGCCCATGGCTACACCTTC; cdr3_aa: CASSPGTAHGYTF
j_call: TRBJ2-6; clone_size: NA; v_call: TRBV12-5; d_call: TRBD1; cdr3_nt: TGTGCTAGTGGTTTCCTTTGGGGGGACAGGGGAAGTTTTGGAGCCAACGTCCTGACTTTC; cdr3_aa: CASGFLWGDRGSFGANVLTF
j_call: TRBJ1-4; clone_size: NA; v_call: TRBV3-1/TRBV3-2; d_call: TRBD1; cdr3_nt: TGTGCCAGCAGCCCGGGACAGGGTAATGAAAAACTGTTTTTT; cdr3_aa: CASSPGQGNEKLFF
j_call: TRBJ2-5; clone_size: once; v_call: TRBV7-2; d_call: TRBD2; cdr3_nt: TGTGCCAGCAGCGTACGACTAGCGGGACAAGAGACCCAGTACTTC; cdr3_aa: CASSVRLAGQETQYF
j_call: TRBJ2-7; clone_size: NA; v_call: TRBV9; d_call: NA; cdr3_nt: TGTGCCAGCAGCGTAGGGATGGGGAACTCCTACGAGCAGTACTTC; cdr3_aa: CASSVGMGNSYEQYF
j_call: TRBJ1-2; clone_size: NA; v_call: TRBV11-3; d_call: NA; cdr3_nt: TGTGCCAGCAGCTTGACGAGCGAGGGATATGGCTACACCTTC; cdr3_aa: CASSLTSEGYGYTF
j_call: TRBJ2-7; clone_size: few; v_call: TRBV19; d_call: TRBD1; cdr3_nt: TGTGCCAGTAGTAGGGGACAGGGTCCCTACGAGCAGTACTTC; cdr3_aa: CASSRGQGPYEQYF
j_call: TRBJ1-3; clone_size: NA; v_call: TRBV11-2; d_call: NA; cdr3_nt: TGTGCCAGCAGCACCACCGGGGCTGGAAACACCATATATTTT; cdr3_aa: CASSTTGAGNTIYF
j_call: TRBJ1-1; clone_size: once; v_call: TRBV13; d_call: NA; cdr3_nt: TGTGCCAGCAGCTTAGGCCGGGGGGAAGCTGAAGCTTTCTTT; cdr3_aa: CASSLGRGEAEAFF
j_call: TRBJ2-6; clone_size: NA; v_call: TRBV27; d_call: NA; cdr3_nt: TGTGCCAGCAGTTTAGTCGCTAGGGGCCCTGGGGCCAACGTCCTGACTTTC; cdr3_aa: CASSLVARGPGANVLTF
j_call: TRBJ2-5; clone_size: NA; v_call: TRBV7-2; d_call: TRBD2; cdr3_nt: TGTGCCAGCAGCAAACTAGCGGGAGGAGTGGAAGAGACCCAGTACTTC; cdr3_aa: CASSKLAGGVEETQYF
j_call: TRBJ1-2; clone_size: NA; v_call: TRBV7-9; d_call: NA; cdr3_nt: TGTGCCAGCAGCTTTCGGGGGAACTATGGCTACACCTTC; cdr3_aa: CASSFRGNYGYTF
j_call: TRBJ1-3; clone_size: NA; v_call: TRBV6-1; d_call: NA; cdr3_nt: TGTGCCAGCAGTGAGTTTGGAAACACCATATATTTT; cdr3_aa: CASSEFGNTIYF
j_call: TRBJ1-1; clone_size: NA; v_call: TRBV19; d_call: TRBD1; cdr3_nt: TGTGCCAGTAGTGTATTAAGGCAGGGGGTAGGGGTGGGAACTGAAGCTTTCTTT; cdr3_aa: CASSVLRQGVGVGTEAFF